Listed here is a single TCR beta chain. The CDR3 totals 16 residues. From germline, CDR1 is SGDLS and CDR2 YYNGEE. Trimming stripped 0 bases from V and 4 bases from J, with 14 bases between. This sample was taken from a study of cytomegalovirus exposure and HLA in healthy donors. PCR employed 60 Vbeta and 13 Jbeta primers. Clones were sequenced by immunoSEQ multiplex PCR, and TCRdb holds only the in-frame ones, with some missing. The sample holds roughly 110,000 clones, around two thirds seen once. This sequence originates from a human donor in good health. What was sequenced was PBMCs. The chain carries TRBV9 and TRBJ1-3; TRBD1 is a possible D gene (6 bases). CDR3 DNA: TGTGCCAGCAGCGTAGCTACGGGGGGCCAAGGAAACACCATATATTTT. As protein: CASSVATGGQGNTIYF.